This entry concerns a single T cell receptor (beta chain). The source of the sample is a study of technical replicates of blood from a few donors. The CDR3 is 13 amino acids. Germline assignment: CDR1 GTSNPN and CDR2 SVGIG (reference sequence). The V end lost 4 bases, the J end lost 0 bases, and 8 bases lay between the germline ends. This table comes from immunoSEQ multiplex PCR, and its TCRdb copy is limited to in-frame clones, with some not included. The sample lists approximately 81,000 clones, 95% occurring once. The rearrangement joins TRBV30 to TRBJ2-3; no clear D gene. The TCR was taken from a human donor in good health. Sequenced: T cells isolated from PBMCs. CDR3 in amino acids: CAWTLLSTDTQYF. Written as DNA, the CDR3 is TGTGCCTGGACTCTACTTAGCACAGATACGCAGTATTTT.